The T cell receptor beta chain described here comes from a study of T cells in Graves' hyperthyroidism and ophthalmopathy. Overall study: Peripheral blood was obtained at initial diagnosis, preceding any treatment.

Amplified TCR beta CDR3 regions derived from RNA transcripts. TCR CDR3 regions were first amplified by RT-PCR with HTBI primers. MiXCR, run by TCRdb on the multiplex PCR reads, gives a single entry per CDR3 protein. Here the sample spans 350,000 to 400,000 distinct CDR3 sequences, around a sixth being singletons. Germline CDR1 and CDR2: SNHLY and FYNNEI. The CDR3 length is 11 residues. The V end was cut by 5 bases, the J end by 4 bases, with 5 bases between. At least ten counts were recorded for this clonotype. V gene TRBV2 combines with J gene TRBJ1-2; D is undetermined. Source material: blood. The sequence came from a man younger than 35 with Graves' ophthalmopathy. The CDR3 region is CASSTIYGYTF. CDR3 nucleotides: TGTGCCAGCAGTACCATCTATGGCTACACCTTC.